This T cell receptor (beta chain) was recorded in a study of blood T cell repertoires in COVID-19. Study at large: From the United States, Italy and Spain came samples of acute and convalescent COVID-19. T cells, B-cell-depleted T cells, or PBMCs provided the cDNA or gDNA that served as material.

In the original processing: Scientists estimated how many nucleated cells there were by amplifying reference gene primers. Only in-frame clones appear in the TCRdb table, and some are missing; sequencing was by immunoSEQ multiplex PCR. The DNA was the basis for D and trimming; V, J and clone size are from that table. This sample yields 140,000 to 150,000 clones, of which roughly 85% are seen a single time; 8% belongs to the top ten. This CDR3 is built from 12 residues. The germline gives CDR1 SEHNR, CDR2 FQNEAQ (reference sequence). The V and J ends lost 5 bases and 8 bases respectively, with 12 bases between them. This clone was observed a handful of times.

The genes are TRBV7-9 and TRBJ1-1, with D unclear. The TCR originated in a woman aged 60-70 years with COVID-19, enrolled during active disease. Sequenced sample: peripheral blood. For the CDR3, the DNA is TGTGCCAGCAGCCCAGCGGAGGCGGAAGCTTTCTTT. This sequence encodes CASSPAEAEAFF.